These 2 T cell receptor beta chains originate from one sample sequenced in a study of shared clonotypes between healthy human individuals. Clones were sequenced by immunoSEQ multiplex PCR, and TCRdb holds only the in-frame ones, with some missing. The sample lists some 2,100,000 clones; around 95% were seen once. Sequenced material: naive CD4+ T cells sorted from blood. Documented subset: CD45RA+ positively selected. The receptors stem from a man aged 18 to 29 in good health.

V is TRBV19 and J is TRBJ1-2; D unclear. The CDR3 runs 15 residues. Per germline, CDR1 LNHDA and CDR2 SQIVND (reference sequence). V dropped 3 bases and J dropped 4 bases, with 15 bases sitting between them. The CDR3 sequence is CASSISLRSSYGYTF. The CDR3 DNA reads TGTGCCAGTAGTATCAGCCTCAGGTCCTCCTATGGCTACACCTTC.

The chain uses TRBV30 and TRBJ2-7; TRBD2 matches 14 bases. This CDR3 spans 14 amino acids. V shed 4 bases, J shed 6 bases, and the junction held 5 bases outside the gene matches. Germline V gene data show CDR1 as GTSNPN and CDR2 as SVGIG (reference sequence). CDR3 amino acids: CAWNAGLAGAEQYF. CDR3 nucleotide sequence: TGTGCCTGGAACGCGGGACTAGCGGGAGCCGAGCAGTACTTC. The variable domain in full, with the rest retrieved from reference TRBV30 and TRBJ2-7, is SQTIHQWPATLVQPVGSPLSLECTVEGTSNPNLYWYRQAAGRGLQLLFYSVGIGQISSEVPQNLSASRPQDRQFILSSKKLLLSDSGFYLCAWNAGLAGAEQYFGPGTRLTVT.